These T cell receptor beta chains were read from a single sample in a study of cytomegalovirus exposure and HLA in healthy donors. Libraries were prepared by immunoSEQ multiplex PCR; TCRdb keeps only in-frame clonotypes and omits some of them. The top ten clones hold around 13% of a sample with approximately 120,000 clones, approximately 80% of them seen once. The sequenced sample consisted of PBMCs. All receptors derive from a middle-aged woman in good health and CMV-seropositive. CDR3s include the opening cysteine and the closing phenylalanine or tryptophan. D genes are given only for firm matches. The size of a clone is reported for some rows only, either as once, few or many, or as a class for expanded clones.

-	TRBJ2-7	TRBV30	-	TGTGCCTGGAGTCAAGGGGCTTCCTACGAGCAGTACTTC	CAWSQGASYEQYF
TRBD1	TRBJ1-5	TRBV6-6	few	TGTGCCAGCAGTTACTCGATAGGGACAGAGCATCAGCCCCAGCATTTT	CASSYSIGTEHQPQHF
TRBD1	TRBJ2-2	TRBV6-6	-	TGTGCCAGCAGTTTGGACAGGGGGGGCACCGGGGAGCTGTTTTTT	CASSLDRGGTGELFF
TRBD1	TRBJ2-7	TRBV5-1	-	TGCGCCAGCAGCTCGAAATCCGGGACAGCGACTTCCGACGAGCAGTACTTC	CASSSKSGTATSDEQYF
TRBD1	TRBJ1-2	TRBV28	-	TGTGCCAGCAGTTTGACAGGGAGCCCCGACTATGGCTACACCTTC	CASSLTGSPDYGYTF
-	TRBJ1-1	TRBV6-6	few	TGTGCCAGCAGTCCCAAAGTGGCACTGAACACTGAAGCTTTCTTT	CASSPKVALNTEAFF
TRBD1	TRBJ1-2	TRBV6-1	-	TGTGCCAGCAGGATGAGGACAGGGAGGTATGGCTACACCTTC	CASRMRTGRYGYTF
-	TRBJ1-6	TRBV6-1	-	TGTGCCAGCAGTGAAGGGCCTCCGGGGGGCTCCTATAATTCACCCCTCCACTTT	CASSEGPPGGSYNSPLHF
TRBD2	TRBJ2-7	TRBV28	few	TGTGCCAGCAGTTTCGCGGGAGAACACGAGCAGTACTTC	CASSFAGEHEQYF
-	TRBJ1-2	TRBV21-1	-	TGTGCCAGCAGCAGTCTCCGGACAGGGCCTTCCTATGGCTACACCTTC	CASSSLRTGPSYGYTF
TRBD2	TRBJ2-7	TRBV6-6	-	TGTGCCAGCAGTTACTCGTCTAGCGGGTACTACGAGCAGTACTTC	CASSYSSSGYYEQYF
-	TRBJ2-1	TRBV11-1	-	TGTGCCAGCAGCCGGGACTTCTCCTACAATGAGCAGTTCTTC	CASSRDFSYNEQFF
-	TRBJ2-7	TRBV7-9	few	TGTGCCAGCAGCGCCGGAGGAGGGCAGGAATATAGGAACTTC	CASSAGGGQEYRNF
-	TRBJ2-3	TRBV9	-	TGTGCCAGCAGCGTAACCAGGGCCACAGATACGCAGTATTTT	CASSVTRATDTQYF
TRBD2	TRBJ2-3	TRBV28	-	TGTGCCAGCAGTTTGGCTAGCGGACACACAGATACGCAGTATTTT	CASSLASGHTDTQYF
TRBD1	TRBJ1-2	TRBV25-1	once	TGTGCCAGCAGAGCCGCGGGACAGGGGTCATATGGCTACACCTTC	CASRAAGQGSYGYTF
-	TRBJ2-7	TRBV7-8	-	TGTGCCAGCACCCTGGACAGTTACTCCTACGAGCAGTACTTC	CASTLDSYSYEQYF
-	TRBJ2-2	TRBV7-8	-	TGTGCCAGCAGCTTAGACAGGGACACCGGGGAGCTGTTTTTT	CASSLDRDTGELFF
-	TRBJ2-2	TRBV7-2	once	TGTGCCAGCAGCAAAGACAGGAACACCGGGGAGCTGTTTTTT	CASSKDRNTGELFF
TRBD1	TRBJ2-1	TRBV28	-	TGTGCCAGCAGAACCGGACAGGGAAGAGGCAACTACAATGAGCAGTTCTTC	CASRTGQGRGNYNEQFF
TRBD2	TRBJ2-5	TRBV6-1	-	TGTGCCAGCAGTGTCCTGACTAGCGGGAGAACAGGGTACCAAGAGACCCAGTACTTC	CASSVLTSGRTGYQETQYF
-	TRBJ2-7	TRBV11-2	-	TGTGCCAGCAGCTTACAGGGCCACGAGCAGTACTTC	CASSLQGHEQYF
TRBD2	TRBJ2-7	TRBV30	-	TGTGCCTGGAGTGGGACCGGGACTAGTAGATCCTACGAGCAGTACTTC	CAWSGTGTSRSYEQYF
TRBD2	TRBJ2-5	TRBV29-1	-	TGCAGCGTTGGACTAGCGGTGGGAGAGACCCAGTACTTC	CSVGLAVGETQYF
-	TRBJ1-5	TRBV19	-	TGTGCCAGTAGTATCTTCAATCAGCCCCAGCATTTT	CASSIFNQPQHF
TRBD1	TRBJ2-3	TRBV11-1	-	TGTGCCAGCAGCCCAATCCGGGGACAGAGATACACAGATACGCAGTATTTT	CASSPIRGQRYTDTQYF
TRBD2	TRBJ2-7	TRBV18	few	TGTGCCAGCTCACGTTCTGGACTAGCGGGTACCGAGCAGTACTTC	CASSRSGLAGTEQYF
-	TRBJ1-2	TRBV6-1	-	TGTGCCAGCAGTGAAACGGGGGGAACTTCTGGCTACACCTTC	CASSETGGTSGYTF
-	TRBJ2-1	TRBV15	-	TGTGCCACCAGCAGAGATCCGGCGGGACGGCGGTACAATGAGCAGTTCTTC	CATSRDPAGRRYNEQFF
TRBD1	TRBJ1-5	TRBV30	few	TGTGCCTGGAGACACCCCGGGACAGGGAATCAGCCCCAGCATTTT	CAWRHPGTGNQPQHF
-	TRBJ1-2	TRBV29-1	-	TGCAGCGTTGGAACGGGGGGCTATGGCTACACCTTC	CSVGTGGYGYTF
TRBD1	TRBJ2-3	TRBV7-9	-	TGTGCCAGCAGCTTAGAAGGACAGGGGACAGATACGCAGTATTTT	CASSLEGQGTDTQYF
TRBD2	TRBJ2-7	TRBV28	-	TGTGCCAGCAATTCTGCAACCGGGGGGTCCTACGAGCAGTACTTC	CASNSATGGSYEQYF
-	TRBJ1-5	TRBV21-1	-	TGTGCCAGCAGCAAAGGGGAACAGGATAATCAGCCCCAGCATTTT	CASSKGEQDNQPQHF
TRBD2	TRBJ2-5	TRBV5-1	-	TGCGCCAGCGTGGGGACTAGCGGAATACAAGAGACCCAGTACTTC	CASVGTSGIQETQYF
TRBD2	TRBJ2-5	TRBV5-1	-	TGCGCCAGCAGCTCGGGGACTAGCGGGACTGAGACCCAGTACTTC	CASSSGTSGTETQYF
-	TRBJ1-1	TRBV30	-	TGTGCCTGGAGTGTAACATTCGGGGGGCGCGGGGCTTTCTTT	CAWSVTFGGRGAFF
TRBD1	TRBJ2-3	TRBV7-9	-	TGTGCCAGCAGTCAAACCGGGACAGGGGAAGATACGCAGTATTTT	CASSQTGTGEDTQYF
TRBD1	TRBJ1-3	TRBV29-1	-	TGCAGCGTTTCAGACAGGGGGAACTCTGGAAACACCATATATTTT	CSVSDRGNSGNTIYF
-	TRBJ2-7	TRBV28	-	TGTGCCAGCAGTCCCATCGGACTTTTTTCCTACGAGCAGTACTTC	CASSPIGLFSYEQYF
TRBD2	TRBJ2-3	TRBV6-5	-	TGTGCCAGCAGTTTGCAGCGGGAGACAGCAGATACGCAGTATTTT	CASSLQRETADTQYF
-	TRBJ2-7	TRBV11-2	few	TGTGCCAGCCGAGGGCCTAACTACGAGCAGTACTTC	CASRGPNYEQYF
-	TRBJ1-2	TRBV28	-	TGTGCCAGCAGCGGGTTATATGGCTACACCTTC	CASSGLYGYTF
-	TRBJ2-7	TRBV7-9	-	TGTGCCAGCAGCTCCCAGGGTAGGGGCTACGAGCAGTACTTC	CASSSQGRGYEQYF
-	TRBJ2-7	TRBV14	once	TGTGCCAGCAGCCAATCAGTAGCGGCCCACTTCGAGCAGTACTTC	CASSQSVAAHFEQYF
-	TRBJ1-2	TRBV28	-	TGTGCCAGCAGTTTAATGGGAGGGCTCTATGGCTACACCTTC	CASSLMGGLYGYTF
-	TRBJ2-7	TRBV27	-	TGTGCCAGCAGTTCCTACCACGAGCAGTACTTC	CASSSYHEQYF
TRBD1	TRBJ2-7	TRBV28	-	TGTGCCAGCAGTCCTGGACAGGGGGCGGTAGGAGTCCACGAGCAGTACTTC	CASSPGQGAVGVHEQYF